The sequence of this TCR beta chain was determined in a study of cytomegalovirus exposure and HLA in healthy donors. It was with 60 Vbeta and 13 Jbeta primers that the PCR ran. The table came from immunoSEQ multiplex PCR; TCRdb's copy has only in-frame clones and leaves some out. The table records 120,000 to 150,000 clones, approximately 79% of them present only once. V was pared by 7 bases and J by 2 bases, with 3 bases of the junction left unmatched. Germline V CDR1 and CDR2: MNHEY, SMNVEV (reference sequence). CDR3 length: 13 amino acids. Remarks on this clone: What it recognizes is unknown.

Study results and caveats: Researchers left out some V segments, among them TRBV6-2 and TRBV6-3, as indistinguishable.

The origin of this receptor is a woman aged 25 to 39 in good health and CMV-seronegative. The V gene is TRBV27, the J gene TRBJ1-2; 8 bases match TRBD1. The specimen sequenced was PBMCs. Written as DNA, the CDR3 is TGTGCCAGCACCCGGGACAGGAACTATGGCTACACCTTC. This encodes CASTRDRNYGYTF.